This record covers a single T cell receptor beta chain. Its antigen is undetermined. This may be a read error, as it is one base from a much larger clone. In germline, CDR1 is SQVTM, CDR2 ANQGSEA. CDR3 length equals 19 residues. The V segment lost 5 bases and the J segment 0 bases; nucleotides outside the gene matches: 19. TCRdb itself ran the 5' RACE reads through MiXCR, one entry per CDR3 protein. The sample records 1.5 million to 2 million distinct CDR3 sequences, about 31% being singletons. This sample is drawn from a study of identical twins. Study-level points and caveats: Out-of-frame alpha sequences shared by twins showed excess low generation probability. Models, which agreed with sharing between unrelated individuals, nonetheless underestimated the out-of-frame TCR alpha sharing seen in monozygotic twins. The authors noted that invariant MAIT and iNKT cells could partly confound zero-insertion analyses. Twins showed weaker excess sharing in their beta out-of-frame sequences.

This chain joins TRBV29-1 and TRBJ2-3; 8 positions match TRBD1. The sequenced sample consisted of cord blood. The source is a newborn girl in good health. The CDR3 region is CSVTPPDRVFVPSTDTQYF. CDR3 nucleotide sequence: TGCAGCGTTACCCCACCGGACAGGGTTTTTGTTCCTAGCACAGATACGCAGTATTTT.